This T cell receptor beta chain was profiled in a study of neurological immune-mediated disorders. The cDNA was synthesized by means of template-switch 5'RACE, which was carried out with 10-nucleotide random UMIs. In each sequencing run, over 180 million TCR-beta sequences were generated from 15-18 subjects. TCRdb analysed the 5' RACE reads with MiXCR anew, one entry per CDR3 protein. Among roughly 89,000 distinct CDR3 sequences, around 2.6% were seen once, and the ten largest hold about 1%. This clonotype was detected many times. The CDR3 runs to 14 residues. V gave up 8 bases and J gave up 1 base, with 15 bases separating them. Per the germline V gene, CDR1 is ENHRY and CDR2 is SYGVKD.

The sequence was collected from a woman in her twenties or thirties with multiple sclerosis. The material sequenced was PBMCs. This rearrangement joins TRBV10-3 to TRBJ2-7; maybe TRBD1 (7 bases). CDR3 amino acids: CAISEGDSSYEQYF. The CDR3 DNA follows: TGTGCCATCTCGGAGGGGGACAGTTCCTACGAGCAGTACTTC.